This TCR beta chain was sequenced for a study of vaccination effects on CD4 cells after COVID-19. Whole-study context: Samples gathered post-vaccine arrived a median of 72 days past the second dose.

Sequencing was performed with immunoSEQ multiplex PCR; in TCRdb, only in-frame clones are kept and a portion is missing. The repertoire holds about 66,000 clones, 76% seen once, with more than 0.9% in the top ten. Turning to this clone: What it binds is not known.

The CDR3 spans 18 residues. Germline CDR1 reads SGHRS; CDR2 reads YFSETQ. The junction had 10 bases not matched to a gene; V was cut back by 6 bases and J by 4 bases. Study conclusions and caveats: Late after vaccination, infection- and vaccine-induced clones showed marked clonal contraction. Healthy vaccine recipients' vaccine-induced clones were almost all SARS-CoV-2 mono-reactive.

CD4+ T cells specific for antigen were expanded with viral peptide pools by the ViraFEST assay before sequencing. Having been cultured for ten to eleven days, the cells underwent CD4+ T cell isolation. Two-dose BNT162b2 or mRNA-1273 vaccination was given to participants. Researchers swapped half the medium for IL-2 medium on both days 3 and 7. The sequence came from a human donor who received a COVID-19 vaccine. V gene TRBV5-1 combines with J gene TRBJ2-2; 15 positions agree with TRBD2. Sequencing was performed on CD4+ T cells from PBMCs cultured with HCoV-OC43 spike peptides, taken after COVID-19 vaccination. As for subset: HCoV-OC43 spike overlapping peptide pool stimulation. CDR3 nucleotides: TGCGCCAGCAACCGTGGACTAGCGGGGGGGCCGGGCACCGGGGAGCTGTTTTTT. Protein product: CASNRGLAGGPGTGELFF.